This T cell receptor (beta chain) was found in a study of CD8 T cells in ankylosing spondylitis. One entry per CDR3 protein, called by TCRdb with MiXCR from the 5' RACE reads. This sample carries a few hundred thousand distinct CDR3 sequences, about 10% of them seen once, and the ten largest clones take less than 7.5%. CDR3 length: 14 amino acids. In germline, CDR1 is SEHNR, CDR2 FQNEAQ (reference sequence). The V gene lost 2 bases and the J gene lost 3 bases, with 8 bases spanning the gap. Sequencing was carried out using blood, either unsorted or a sorted T cell fraction (not recorded which). The TCR sequence derives from a male donor with ankylosing spondylitis or in good health (not recorded which). This chain uses TRBV7-9 with TRBJ2-4, with TRBD2 as a possible D gene (5 bases). In DNA, the CDR3 is TGTGCCAGCAGCTTACCCGAGGGCAAAAACATTCAGTACTTC. Translation: CASSLPEGKNIQYF.